The 28 T cell receptor beta chains listed next were all sequenced from one sample in a study of PD-1 blockade in classical Hodgkin lymphoma. Libraries were prepared by immunoSEQ multiplex PCR; TCRdb keeps only in-frame clonotypes and omits some of them. The data show 26,000 or so clones, about 83% seen once. Each and every patient relapsed after autologous stem cell transplantation, and patients got differing brentuximab vedotin exposure. The study purified CD4+ T cells from thawed PBMCs using magnetic negative selection. This material consisted of CD4+ T cells from blood, taken at baseline. The receptors were sampled from a human donor with classical Hodgkin lymphoma.

The V gene is TRBV19, the J gene TRBJ1-2; TRBD1 is a possible D gene (6 bases). The ends were cut back, 6 bases at V and 4 bases at J, with 18 bases in the middle. The CDR3 is 15 amino acids. The germline V gene encodes CDR1 LNHDA and CDR2 SQIVND (reference sequence). For the CDR3, the DNA is TGTGCCAGTAGCACCACCGGACAGCGCGGCTATGGCTACACCTTC. Translation gives CASSTTGQRGYGYTF.

The chain carries TRBV29-1 and TRBJ1-1, with D possibly matching TRBD1 (5 bases). The germline gives CDR1 SQVTM, CDR2 ANQGSEA. There are 12 residues in the CDR3. Trimming removed 7 bases from V and 3 bases from J, with 12 bases in between. The DNA for the CDR3 is TGCAGCGCCCGGGACGTTGACACTGAAGCTTTCTTT. Translation gives CSARDVDTEAFF.

The table lists this clone with a count of one. This rearrangement joins TRBV5-4 to TRBJ2-5; 8 nucleotides agree with TRBD1. The CDR3 loop spans 14 amino acids. Looked up from germline, CDR1 is SGHNT and CDR2 is YYREEE (reference sequence). The V and J ends lost 4 bases and 5 bases, in that order; junction bases with no gene match: 7. CDR3 sequence (DNA): TGTGCCAGCAGCCCAGGGGGCGCGTTGGAGACCCAGTACTTC. This gives the protein CASSPGGALETQYF.

CDR3 bases: TGTGCCAGGACAGGTTCAGAGTCTCCCTATGGCTACACCTTC. It encodes CARTGSESPYGYTF. The chain carries TRBV30 and TRBJ1-2; 7 bases align to TRBD1. The CDR3 is 14 residues long. Germline lookup yields CDR1 GTSNPN and CDR2 SVGIG (reference sequence). V shed 8 bases, J shed 4 bases, and the junction held 13 bases outside the gene matches. Based on the CDR3 plus reference TRBV30 and TRBJ1-2, the full variable domain is SQTIHQWPATLVQPVGSPLSLECTVEGTSNPNLYWYRQAAGRGLQLLFYSVGIGQISSEVPQNLSASRPQDRQFILSSKKLLLSDSGFYLCARTGSESPYGYTFGSGTRLTVV.

The chain is built from TRBV19 and TRBJ2-1; D is unresolved. With 6 bases removed from V and 5 bases from J, the gap between germline ends came to 11 bases. Germline values: CDR1 LNHDA, CDR2 SQIVND (reference sequence). This CDR3 has 13 amino acids. The CDR3 sequence is CASRVIGNNEQFF. CDR3 DNA sequence: TGTGCCAGTAGGGTGATAGGGAACAATGAGCAGTTCTTC.

J is TRBJ1-1 and V is TRBV18, with TRBD1 matching over 7 bases. The V and J ends lost 3 bases and 0 bases, in that order; junction bases with no gene match: 7. The CDR3 is made up of 16 amino acids. The V gene's germline CDR1 is KGHSH and CDR2 LQKENI. Here the CDR3 DNA reads TGTGCCAGCTCACCGTCGGGACAGTTTATGAACACTGAAGCTTTCTTT. Protein sequence: CASSPSGQFMNTEAFF.

The rearrangement uses TRBV11-2 and TRBJ1-1; a weak D match, TRBD1 (5 bases). The germline V gene has CDR1 SGHAT and CDR2 FQNNGV. V lost 1 base and J 9 bases, leaving 12 bases between the germline ends. This CDR3 has 13 residues. The CDR3 loop is CASSLGSGRQAFF. CDR3 nucleotides: TGTGCCAGCAGCTTAGGATCGGGACGACAAGCTTTCTTT.

V usage is TRBV5-6 and J usage is TRBJ2-5; TRBD2 might be the D (7 bases). Per germline, CDR1 SGHDT and CDR2 YYEEEE. The CDR3 has 16 amino acids. The V end was cut by 0 bases, the J end by 0 bases, with 12 bases between. The CDR3 loop reads CASSLVGGGNQETQYF. The CDR3, as DNA: TGTGCCAGCAGCTTGGTAGGCGGGGGCAACCAAGAGACCCAGTACTTC.

J is TRBJ2-7 and V is TRBV14; D is possibly TRBD1 (6 bases). CDR3 size: 15 residues. Between the trimmed V and J ends, which lost 4 bases and 0 bases, there was a span of 13 bases. CDR1 and CDR2 (germline): SGHDN, FVKESK. Here the CDR3 DNA reads TGTGCCAGCAGCCTCCTTCAGGGGAGCTCCTACGAGCAGTACTTC. Its translation is CASSLLQGSSYEQYF.

This clone was counted only a few times. The V gene is TRBV4-1, the J gene TRBJ1-6, with D unresolved. There are 15 residues in the CDR3. The V end was cut by 1 base, the J end by 5 bases, with 9 bases between. From germline, CDR1 is MGHRA and CDR2 YSYEKL. CDR3 DNA sequence: TGCGCCAGCAGCCAAGGTGAACGGGATAATTCACCCCTCCACTTT. Protein: CASSQGERDNSPLHF.

The V call is TRBV18, the J call TRBJ1-2; 7 bases line up with TRBD1. Germline-derived CDR1 and CDR2 are KGHSH and LQKENI. The length of the CDR3 is 15 residues. V lost 2 bases to trimming and J lost 8 bases; unmatched junction nucleotides: 11. CDR3 in amino acids: CASSPMAGQVFGYTF. The DNA of the CDR3 is TGTGCCAGCTCACCAATGGCAGGACAGGTCTTCGGCTACACCTTC.

V gene TRBV7-7 combines with J gene TRBJ2-5; 9 bases line up with TRBD1. Germline assignment: CDR1 SSHAT and CDR2 FNYEAQ (reference sequence). V lost 5 bases, J lost 0 bases, and 4 bases stayed unmatched. The CDR3 contains 15 residues. The CDR3 DNA follows: TGTGCCAGCAGCAGACAGGGGGGGGACCAAGAGACCCAGTACTTC. This encodes CASSRQGGDQETQYF.

This clone was seen a few times. This chain uses TRBV27 with TRBJ1-2, with TRBD1 matching 8 bases. The V and J ends lost 8 bases and 6 bases, in that order; junction bases with no gene match: 11. This CDR3 comprises 14 residues. CDR1 MNHEY and CDR2 SMNVEV come from the germline V gene (reference sequence). CDR3 in amino acids: CASGSGGAENGYTF. CDR3 coding DNA: TGTGCCAGCGGGTCAGGGGGCGCCGAGAATGGCTACACCTTC.

This clone was found a few times. The chain is built from TRBV4-2 and TRBJ1-6; D gene uncertain. Germline V CDR1 and CDR2: LGHNA, YNFKEQ. V lost 0 bases to trimming and J lost 5 bases, with 8 bases between them. CDR3 length equals 15 residues. CDR3 bases: TGTGCCAGCAGCCAAGAAGGAGGACATAATTCACCCCTCCACTTT. It specifies CASSQEGGHNSPLHF.

The chain employs TRBV15 and TRBJ1-4; 12 nucleotides agree with TRBD1. The CDR3 sequence is 17 residues long. With 3 bases clipped from V and 8 bases from J, the junction kept 10 bases outside the gene matches. Germline values: CDR1 LNHNV, CDR2 YYDKDF (reference sequence). CDR3 nucleotide sequence: TGTGCCACCAGCAGCCTTGGGACAGGGGGCGAGCGAGAAAAACTGTTTTTT. It codes for CATSSLGTGGEREKLFF.

The chain carries TRBV2 and TRBJ2-3; TRBD1 aligns across 7 bases. Germline assignment: CDR1 SNHLY and CDR2 FYNNEI. V lost 6 bases, J lost 1 base, and 10 bases stayed unmatched. CDR3 length: 16 amino acids. The CDR3 spells CASRGQYLTRTDTQYF. The CDR3 DNA is TGTGCCAGCAGGGGACAGTACTTAACCCGCACAGATACGCAGTATTTT.

This sequence joins TRBV7-9 and TRBJ1-2, with D possibly TRBD1 on 5 matching bases. The CDR3 runs 14 residues. V lost 3 bases to trimming and J lost 2 bases, with 10 bases between them. CDR1 and CDR2 from the germline V gene are SEHNR and FQNEAQ (reference sequence). CDR3 sequence: CASSFFRDNYGYTF. The CDR3 coding sequence is TGTGCCAGCAGCTTTTTCCGGGACAACTATGGCTACACCTTC.

V and J are TRBV7-2 and TRBJ2-7; 9 nucleotides line up with TRBD2. The V segment lost 6 bases and the J segment 11 bases; nucleotides outside the gene matches: 23. This CDR3 contains 17 residues. Germline lookup yields CDR1 SGHTA and CDR2 FQGNSA. CDR3 residues: CASSPGGASGALVGEYF. CDR3 bases: TGTGCCAGCAGTCCAGGAGGGGCTAGCGGGGCCCTGGTGGGAGAGTACTTC.

The chain is built from TRBV19 and TRBJ1-1, with TRBD1 as a possible D gene (6 bases). This CDR3 is 16 amino acids long. Germline CDR1 LNHDA, CDR2 SQIVND (reference sequence). Trimming took 5 bases from V and 4 from J, leaving 20 bases between them. CDR3 nucleotide sequence: TGTGCCAGTAGTTCTCAAGCAGGGAGGGGGGGCACTGAAGCTTTCTTT. Its translation is CASSSQAGRGGTEAFF.

This clone was counted a few times. The V gene is TRBV7-3, the J gene TRBJ1-6, with TRBD1 identical over 8 bases. V shed 2 bases and J 6 bases; nucleotides not matched to a gene: 3. The CDR3 consists of 15 residues. The germline gives CDR1 SGHTA, CDR2 FQGTGA. In DNA, the CDR3 is TGTGCCAGCAGCTTAGCCGGACAGGGTAATTCACCCCTCCACTTT. It is translated as CASSLAGQGNSPLHF.

This chain links TRBV19 with TRBJ1-6, with a weak D call TRBD1 (5 bases). Trimming took 4 bases from V and 5 from J, leaving 9 bases between them. The CDR3 spans 14 residues. Germline V gene lookup returns CDR1 LNHDA and CDR2 SQIVND (reference sequence). In DNA form, the CDR3 reads TGTGCCAGTAGTAGGGGGGGTAATAATTCACCCCTCCACTTT. Translation gives CASSRGGNNSPLHF.

The chain combines TRBV5-6 with TRBJ1-1, with D unclear. V lost 0 bases to trimming and J lost 8 bases, with 11 bases between them. The CDR3 totals 13 residues. Germline V gene lookup returns CDR1 SGHDT and CDR2 YYEEEE. This CDR3 reads CASSLETSLEAFF. Written as DNA, the CDR3 is TGTGCCAGCAGCTTGGAGACTAGCCTGGAAGCTTTCTTT.

This clone was detected only a few times. The chain joins TRBV14 to TRBJ2-7; TRBD1 agrees at 8 bases. Germline assignment: CDR1 SGHDN and CDR2 FVKESK. The CDR3 totals 16 residues. The ends lost 4 bases at V and 4 bases at J; junction bases unmatched: 12. The DNA for the CDR3 is TGTGCCAGCAGCCCCAGGGGGCTAGCGTCGGGATACGAGCAGTACTTC. It translates to CASSPRGLASGYEQYF.

V and J are TRBV5-6 and TRBJ1-4; the D gene is possibly TRBD1 (6 bases). Trimming took off 3 bases at V and 3 bases at J, with 12 bases between the two ends. The CDR3 totals 15 residues. CDR1 and CDR2 from the germline V gene are SGHDT and YYEEEE. CDR3 coding DNA: TGTGCCAGCAGCTGGACCGAGGGGGCTAATGAAAAACTGTTTTTT. As protein: CASSWTEGANEKLFF.

This rearrangement joins TRBV2 to TRBJ2-7, with TRBD2 identical over 9 bases. Germline CDR1 and CDR2: SNHLY and FYNNEI. The CDR3 extends over 13 amino acids. CDR3 sequence: CARRPSGAYEQYF. In DNA, the CDR3 is TGTGCTCGAAGGCCTAGCGGGGCTTACGAGCAGTACTTC.

The chain links TRBV7-2 to TRBJ1-4; TRBD1 is a possible D gene (6 bases). V was shortened by 4 bases and J by 7 bases, with 16 bases between the two germline ends. CDR3 length: 15 amino acids. In germline, CDR1 is SGHTA, CDR2 FQGNSA. The CDR3 protein is CASSSMGAEGEKLFF. In nucleotides, the CDR3 is TGTGCCAGCAGCTCAATGGGGGCGGAGGGTGAAAAACTGTTTTTT.

This clone occurred a few times. The rearrangement uses TRBV29-1 and TRBJ1-5, with 7 nucleotides matching TRBD1. V trimming: 6 bases; J trimming: 0 bases; junction bases outside the gene matches: 5. CDR3 length equals 14 residues. Germline CDR1 SQVTM, CDR2 ANQGSEA. The CDR3, as DNA: TGCAGCGTGACAGGGTCAAATAGCAATCAGCCCCAGCATTTT. Amino acids: CSVTGSNSNQPQHF.

This chain joins TRBV7-8 and TRBJ1-1; 9 nucleotides line up with TRBD1. Per germline, CDR1 SGHVS and CDR2 FQNEAQ. V shed 3 bases, J shed 0 bases, and the junction held 8 bases outside the gene matches. The CDR3 spans 17 residues. The DNA of the CDR3 is TGTGCCAGCAGCTTTCCGGGACAGGGAAGCATGAACACTGAAGCTTTCTTT. Translated, it gives CASSFPGQGSMNTEAFF.